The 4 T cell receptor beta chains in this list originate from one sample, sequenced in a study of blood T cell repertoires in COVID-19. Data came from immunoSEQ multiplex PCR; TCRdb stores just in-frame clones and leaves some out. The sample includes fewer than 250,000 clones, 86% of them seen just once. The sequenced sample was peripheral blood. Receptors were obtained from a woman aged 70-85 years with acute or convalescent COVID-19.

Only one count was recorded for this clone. The CDR3 here is CASSHTGGDEQYF. CDR3 coding DNA: TGCGCCAGCAGCCATACAGGGGGCGACGAGCAGTACTTC. The chain combines TRBV4-3 with TRBJ2-7; 9 bases align to TRBD1. CDR3 length: 13 residues. Germline V gene data show CDR1 as LGHNA and CDR2 as YSLEER. V shed 3 bases and J 5 bases; nucleotides not matched to a gene: 2.

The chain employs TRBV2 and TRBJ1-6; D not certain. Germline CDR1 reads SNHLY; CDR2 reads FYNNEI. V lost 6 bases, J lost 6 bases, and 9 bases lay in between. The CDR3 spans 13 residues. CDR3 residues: CASRIEGNSPLHF. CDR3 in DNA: TGTGCCAGCAGGATCGAGGGTAATTCACCCCTCCACTTT.

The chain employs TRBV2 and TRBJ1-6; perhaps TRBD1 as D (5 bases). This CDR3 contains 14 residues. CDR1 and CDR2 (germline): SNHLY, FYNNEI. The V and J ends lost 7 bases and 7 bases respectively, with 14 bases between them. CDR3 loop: CASIVGGSNSPLHF. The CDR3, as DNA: TGTGCCAGCATAGTCGGGGGATCAAATTCACCCCTCCACTTT.

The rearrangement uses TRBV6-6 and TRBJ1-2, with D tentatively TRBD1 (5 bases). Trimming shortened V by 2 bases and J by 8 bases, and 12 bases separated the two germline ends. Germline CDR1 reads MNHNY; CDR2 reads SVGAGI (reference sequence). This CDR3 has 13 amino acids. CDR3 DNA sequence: TGTGCCAGCAGTTACGACAGTCTTCAGGGCTACACCTTC. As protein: CASSYDSLQGYTF.